This TCR beta chain was recovered during a study of T cell responses to AZD1222 COVID-19 vaccine. Profiled with immunoSEQ multiplex PCR; TCRdb holds only in-frame clones, not every one. The sample has approximately 100,000 clones, about nine tenths seen once. CDR3 length: 15 amino acids. From germline, CDR1 is SGDLS and CDR2 YYNGEE. J lost 2 bases, V lost 3 bases, and 6 bases had no gene match. The source was peripheral blood, collected on day 0 of AZD1222 vaccination. The sequence derives from an adult in good health. The J gene is TRBJ2-5, the V gene TRBV9, with TRBD2 identical over 8 bases. As DNA, the CDR3 is TGTGCCAGCAGCGCAAATAGCGGGGCACAAGAGACCCAGTACTTC. Protein product: CASSANSGAQETQYF.